This T cell receptor (beta chain) was recovered during a study of blood T cell repertoires in COVID-19. Study details: Material from acute and convalescent COVID-19 was sourced from the United States, Italy and Spain. T cells, B-cell-depleted T cells, or PBMCs supplied cDNA or gDNA.

Original data processing: Reference gene primers were amplified, and this amplification served to estimate nucleated cell counts. Clones were sequenced by immunoSEQ multiplex PCR, and TCRdb holds only the in-frame ones, with some missing. That table furnishes V, J and clone size, whereas the DNA furnished D and trimming. The profile shows about 160,000 clones, around 84% of them singletons. This clone turned up a few times. The V and J ends lost 6 bases and 0 bases respectively, with 15 bases between them. CDR3 length: 15 amino acids. Germline values: CDR1 MNHNY, CDR2 SVGAGI (reference sequence). The chain employs TRBV6-6 and TRBJ2-7; a possible D gene is TRBD1 (6 bases). Source material: peripheral blood. The clonotype was recovered from a man aged 35 to 55 with acute or convalescent COVID-19. The CDR3 DNA is TGTGCCAGCAGCAAGAACAGGGAGTCCTCCTACGAGCAGTACTTC. Amino acids: CASSKNRESSYEQYF.